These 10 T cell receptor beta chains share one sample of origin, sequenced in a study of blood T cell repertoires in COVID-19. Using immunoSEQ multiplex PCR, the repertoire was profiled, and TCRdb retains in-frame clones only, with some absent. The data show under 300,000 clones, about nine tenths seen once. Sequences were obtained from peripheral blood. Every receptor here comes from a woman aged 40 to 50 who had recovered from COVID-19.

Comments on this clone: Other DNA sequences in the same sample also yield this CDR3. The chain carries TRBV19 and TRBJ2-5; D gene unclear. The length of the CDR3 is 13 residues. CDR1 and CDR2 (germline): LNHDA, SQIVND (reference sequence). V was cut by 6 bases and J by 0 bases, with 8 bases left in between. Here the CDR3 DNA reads TGTGCCAGTAGCCGAGCCTACCAAGAGACCCAGTACTTC. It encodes CASSRAYQETQYF.

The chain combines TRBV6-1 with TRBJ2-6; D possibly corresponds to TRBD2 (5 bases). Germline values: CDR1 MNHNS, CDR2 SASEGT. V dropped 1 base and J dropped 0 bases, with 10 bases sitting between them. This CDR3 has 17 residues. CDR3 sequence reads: CASSEGTGNSGANVLTF. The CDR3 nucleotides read TGTGCCAGCAGTGAAGGCACGGGAAACTCTGGGGCCAACGTCCTGACTTTC.

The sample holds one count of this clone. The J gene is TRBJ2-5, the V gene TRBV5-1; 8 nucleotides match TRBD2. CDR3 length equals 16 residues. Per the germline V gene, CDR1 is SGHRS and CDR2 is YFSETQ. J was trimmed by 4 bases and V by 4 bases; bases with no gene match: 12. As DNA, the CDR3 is TGCGCCAGCAGCGCGGCAATTAGCGGGAAAGGAGAGACCCAGTACTTC. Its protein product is CASSAAISGKGETQYF.

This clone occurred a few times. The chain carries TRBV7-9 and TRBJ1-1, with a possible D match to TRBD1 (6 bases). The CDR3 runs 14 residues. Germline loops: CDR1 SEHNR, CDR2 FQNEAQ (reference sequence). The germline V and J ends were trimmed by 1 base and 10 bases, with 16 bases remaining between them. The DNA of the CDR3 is TGTGCCAGCAGCTTAGACCAATCTCACAGGGCAGCTTTCTTT. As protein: CASSLDQSHRAAFF. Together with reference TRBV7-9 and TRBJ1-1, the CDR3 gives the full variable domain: DTGVSQNPRHKITKRGQNVTFRCDPISEHNRLYWYRQTLGQGPEFLTYFQNEAQLEKSRLLSDRFSAERPKGSFSTLEIQRTEQGDSAMYLCASSLDQSHRAAFFGQGTRLTVV.

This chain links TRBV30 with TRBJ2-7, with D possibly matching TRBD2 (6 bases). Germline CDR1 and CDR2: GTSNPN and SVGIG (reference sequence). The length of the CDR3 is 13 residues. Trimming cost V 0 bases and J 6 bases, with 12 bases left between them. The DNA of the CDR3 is TGTGCCTGGAGTGTGGGCGGGGAGGTCGAGCAGTACTTC. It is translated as CAWSVGGEVEQYF.

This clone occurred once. CDR3 sequence reads: CASSPQGSTIYF. The DNA for the CDR3 is TGTGCCAGCAGTCCCCAGGGTTCGACCATATATTTT. The rearrangement links TRBV12-3 or TRBV12-4 to TRBJ1-3; D may be TRBD1 (5 bases). Trimming took 5 bases from V and 10 from J, leaving 12 bases between them. The CDR3 contains 12 residues.

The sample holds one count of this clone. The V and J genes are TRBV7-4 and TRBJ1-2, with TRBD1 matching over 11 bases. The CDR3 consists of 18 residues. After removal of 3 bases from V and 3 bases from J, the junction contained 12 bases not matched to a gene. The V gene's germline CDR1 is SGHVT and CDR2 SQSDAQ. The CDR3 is CASSFYAGQGGSHYGYTF. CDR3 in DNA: TGTGCCAGCAGCTTCTACGCGGGACAGGGGGGTTCGCACTATGGCTACACCTTC.

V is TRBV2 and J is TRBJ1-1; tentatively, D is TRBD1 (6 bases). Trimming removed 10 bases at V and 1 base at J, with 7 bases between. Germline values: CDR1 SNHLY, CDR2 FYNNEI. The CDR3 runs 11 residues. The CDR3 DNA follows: TGTGCCACACAGGGGAACACTGAAGCTTTCTTT. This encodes CATQGNTEAFF. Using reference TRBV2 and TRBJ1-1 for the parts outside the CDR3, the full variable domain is EPEVTQTPSHQVTQMGQEVILRCVPISNHLYFYWYRQILGQKVEFLVSFYNNEISEKSEIFDDQFSVERPDGSNFTLKIRSTKLEDSAMYFCATQGNTEAFFGQGTRLTVV.

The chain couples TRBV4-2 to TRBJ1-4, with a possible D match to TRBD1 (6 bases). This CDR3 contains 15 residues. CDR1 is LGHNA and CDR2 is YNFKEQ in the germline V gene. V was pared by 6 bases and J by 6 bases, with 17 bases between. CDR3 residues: CASRGRTGLDEKLFF. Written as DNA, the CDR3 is TGTGCCAGCAGGGGACGAACAGGGCTGGATGAAAAACTGTTTTTT.

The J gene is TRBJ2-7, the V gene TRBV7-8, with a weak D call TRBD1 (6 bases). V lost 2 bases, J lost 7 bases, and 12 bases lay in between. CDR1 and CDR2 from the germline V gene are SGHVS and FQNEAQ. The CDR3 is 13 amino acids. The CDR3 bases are TGTGCCAGCAGCTTAAAGGACAGAGGAGAGCAGTACTTC. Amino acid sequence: CASSLKDRGEQYF.